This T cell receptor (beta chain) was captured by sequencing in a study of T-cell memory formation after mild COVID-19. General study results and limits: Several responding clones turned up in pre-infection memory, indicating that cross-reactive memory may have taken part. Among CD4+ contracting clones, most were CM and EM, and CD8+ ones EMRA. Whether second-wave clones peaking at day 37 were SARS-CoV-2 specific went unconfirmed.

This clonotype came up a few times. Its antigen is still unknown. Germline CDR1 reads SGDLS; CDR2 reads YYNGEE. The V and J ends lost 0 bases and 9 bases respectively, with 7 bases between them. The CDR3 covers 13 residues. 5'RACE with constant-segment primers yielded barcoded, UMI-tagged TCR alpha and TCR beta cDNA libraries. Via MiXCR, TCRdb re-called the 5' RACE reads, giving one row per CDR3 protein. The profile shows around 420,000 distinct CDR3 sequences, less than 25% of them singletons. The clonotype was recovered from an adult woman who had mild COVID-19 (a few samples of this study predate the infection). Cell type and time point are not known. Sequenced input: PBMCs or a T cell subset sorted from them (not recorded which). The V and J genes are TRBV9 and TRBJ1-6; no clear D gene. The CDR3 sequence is CASSVAFRSPLHF. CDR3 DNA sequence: TGTGCCAGCAGCGTAGCTTTCCGTTCACCCCTCCACTTT. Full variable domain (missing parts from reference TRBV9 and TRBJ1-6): DSGVTQTPKHLITATGQRVTLRCSPRSGDLSVYWYQQSLDQGLQFLIQYYNGEERAKGNILERFSAQQFPDLHSELNLSSLELGDSALYFCASSVAFRSPLHFGNGTRLTVT.